This T cell receptor beta chain was retrieved from a study of shared clonotypes between healthy human individuals. It was CD45RO-negative cells, positively selected for CCR7, that made up naive CD8 cells, with terminally differentiated effector memory CD45RA+ cells excluded. Per the germline V gene, CDR1 is SGHAT and CDR2 is FQDESV (reference sequence). Between the trimmed V and J ends, which lost 5 bases and 5 bases, there was a span of 15 bases. The CDR3 extends over 14 amino acids. Here immunoSEQ multiplex PCR was the method, and the copy in TCRdb shows in-frame clones only, minus some. Of millions of clones listed, roughly 91% are singletons.

The TCR was taken from a man aged 18 to 30 in good health. Some clones in this sample may be carry-over from other donors' samples. J is TRBJ1-1 and V is TRBV11-1; unclear D gene. The material sequenced was naive CD8+ T cells from PBMCs. The CDR3 DNA reads TGTGCCAGCAGCCATCCTCGGGGAGGGACTGAAGCTTTCTTT. Translating gives CASSHPRGGTEAFF.